The present entry profiles one T cell receptor (beta chain) with its context. Using immunoSEQ multiplex PCR, the repertoire was profiled, and TCRdb retains in-frame clones only, with some absent. Among about 490,000 clones listed, around 73% were seen once. The data originate from a study of shared clonotypes between healthy human individuals. V shed 2 bases and J shed 3 bases, with 11 bases lying between them. The germline V gene has CDR1 KGHSH and CDR2 LQKENI. This CDR3 region has 15 residues. The rearrangement joins TRBV18 to TRBJ1-5; D is ambiguous. This TCR was sampled from a woman between 40 and 50 years old in good health. Some clones in this sample may be carry-over from other donors' samples. The sequencing sample was made of PBMCs. The DNA for the CDR3 is TGTGCCAGCTCACCATTGGCAGCCTCCAATCAGCCCCAGCATTTT. It translates to CASSPLAASNQPQHF.